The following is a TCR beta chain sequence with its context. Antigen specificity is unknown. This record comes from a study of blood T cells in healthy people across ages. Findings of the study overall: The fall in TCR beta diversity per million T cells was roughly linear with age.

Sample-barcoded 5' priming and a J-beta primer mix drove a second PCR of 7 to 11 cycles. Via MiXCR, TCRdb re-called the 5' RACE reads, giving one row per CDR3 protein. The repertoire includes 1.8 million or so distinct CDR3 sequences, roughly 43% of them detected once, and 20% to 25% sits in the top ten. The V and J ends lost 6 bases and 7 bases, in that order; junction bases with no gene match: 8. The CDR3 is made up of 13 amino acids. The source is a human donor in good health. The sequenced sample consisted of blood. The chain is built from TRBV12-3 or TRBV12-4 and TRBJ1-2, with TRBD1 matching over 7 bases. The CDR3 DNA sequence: TGTGCCAGCAGCACCGTTCGACAGGGTGGCTACACCTTC. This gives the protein CASSTVRQGGYTF.